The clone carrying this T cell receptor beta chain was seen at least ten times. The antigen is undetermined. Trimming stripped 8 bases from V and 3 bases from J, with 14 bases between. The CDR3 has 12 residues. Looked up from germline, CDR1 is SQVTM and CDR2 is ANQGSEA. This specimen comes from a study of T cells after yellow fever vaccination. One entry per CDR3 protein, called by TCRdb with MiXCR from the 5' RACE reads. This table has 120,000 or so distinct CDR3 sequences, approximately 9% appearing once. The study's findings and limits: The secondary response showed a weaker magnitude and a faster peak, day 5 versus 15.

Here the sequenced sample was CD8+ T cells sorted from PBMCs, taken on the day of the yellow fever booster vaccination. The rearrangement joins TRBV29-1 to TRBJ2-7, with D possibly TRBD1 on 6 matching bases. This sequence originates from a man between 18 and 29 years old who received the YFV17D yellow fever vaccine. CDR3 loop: CSKLTGRYEQYV. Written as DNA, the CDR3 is TGCAGCAAACTCACAGGGCGCTACGAGCAGTACGTC.